This TCR beta chain was observed in a study of cytomegalovirus exposure and HLA in healthy donors. It was with 60 Vbeta and 13 Jbeta primers that the PCR ran. Using immunoSEQ multiplex PCR, the repertoire was profiled, and TCRdb retains in-frame clones only, with some absent. The sample comprises fewer than 150,000 clones, approximately 83% of which are singletons, and approximately 2.4% rests with the top ten. The CDR3 is 15 residues long. The V gene end was trimmed by 0 bases and the J gene end by 0 bases; junction bases not matched to a gene: 1. Germline-derived CDR1 and CDR2 are SGHTA and FQGNSA.

The TCR sequence derives from a male donor in good health and CMV-seronegative. Sequences were obtained from PBMCs. The J gene is TRBJ2-7, the V gene TRBV7-2; TRBD2 agrees at 8 bases. The DNA for the CDR3 is TGTGCCAGCAGCTTAGCACTAGCGGCCTCCTACGAGCAGTACTTC. Its translation is CASSLALAASYEQYF.